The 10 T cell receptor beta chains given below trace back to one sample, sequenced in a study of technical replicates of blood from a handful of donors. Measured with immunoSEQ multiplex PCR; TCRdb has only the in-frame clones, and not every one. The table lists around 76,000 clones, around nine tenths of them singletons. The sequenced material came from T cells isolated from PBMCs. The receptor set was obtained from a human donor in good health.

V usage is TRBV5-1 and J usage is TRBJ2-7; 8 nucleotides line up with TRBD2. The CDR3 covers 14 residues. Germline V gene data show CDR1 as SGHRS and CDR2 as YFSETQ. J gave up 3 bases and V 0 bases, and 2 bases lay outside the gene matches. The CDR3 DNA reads TGCGCCAGCAGCTTGGAAGCGGGAGACTACGAGCAGTACTTC. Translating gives CASSLEAGDYEQYF.

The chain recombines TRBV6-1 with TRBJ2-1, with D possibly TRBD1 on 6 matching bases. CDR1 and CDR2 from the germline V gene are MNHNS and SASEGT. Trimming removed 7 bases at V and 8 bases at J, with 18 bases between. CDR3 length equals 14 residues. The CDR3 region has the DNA TGTGCCAGCACCGGGTGGGGGCCCCACGATGAGCAGTTCTTC. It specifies CASTGWGPHDEQFF.

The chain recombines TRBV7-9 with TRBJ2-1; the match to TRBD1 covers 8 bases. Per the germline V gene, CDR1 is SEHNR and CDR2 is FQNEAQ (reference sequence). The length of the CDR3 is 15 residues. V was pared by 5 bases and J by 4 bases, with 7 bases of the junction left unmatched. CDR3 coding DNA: TGTGCCAGCAGCCCTCGGGACAGGACTTACAATGAGCAGTTCTTC. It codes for CASSPRDRTYNEQFF.

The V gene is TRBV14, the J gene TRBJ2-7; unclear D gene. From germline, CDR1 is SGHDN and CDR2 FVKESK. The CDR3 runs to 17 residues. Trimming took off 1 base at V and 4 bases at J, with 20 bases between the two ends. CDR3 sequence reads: CASSQANRGSSPYEQYF. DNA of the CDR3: TGTGCCAGCAGCCAAGCGAACCGAGGATCAAGCCCGTACGAGCAGTACTTC. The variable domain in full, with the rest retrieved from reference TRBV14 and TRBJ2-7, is EAGVTQFPSHSVIEKGQTVTLRCDPISGHDNLYWYRRVMGKEIKFLLHFVKESKQDESGMPNNRFLAERTGGTYSTLKVQPAELEDSGVYFCASSQANRGSSPYEQYFGPGTRLTVT.

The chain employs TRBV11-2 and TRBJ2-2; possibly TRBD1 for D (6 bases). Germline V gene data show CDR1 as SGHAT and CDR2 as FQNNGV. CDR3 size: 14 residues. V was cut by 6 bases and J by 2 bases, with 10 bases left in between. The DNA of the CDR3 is TGTGCCAGCAGTGCAGGGGCAAACACCGGGGAGCTGTTTTTT. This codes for CASSAGANTGELFF. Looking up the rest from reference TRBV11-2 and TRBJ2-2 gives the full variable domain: EAGVAQSPRYKIIEKRQSVAFWCNPISGHATLYWYQQILGQGPKLLIQFQNNGVVDDSQLPKDRFSAERLKGVDSTLKIQPAKLEDSAVYLCASSAGANTGELFFGEGSRLTVL.

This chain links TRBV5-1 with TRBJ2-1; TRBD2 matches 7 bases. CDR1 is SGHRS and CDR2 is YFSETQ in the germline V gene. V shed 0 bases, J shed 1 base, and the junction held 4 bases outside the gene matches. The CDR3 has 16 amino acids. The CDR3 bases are TGCGCCAGCAGCTTGGCCCCGGGGGGTTCCTACAATGAGCAGTTCTTC. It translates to CASSLAPGGSYNEQFF. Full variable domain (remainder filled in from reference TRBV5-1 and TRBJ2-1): KAGVTQTPRYLIKTRGQQVTLSCSPISGHRSVSWYQQTPGQGLQFLFEYFSETQRNKGNFPGRFSGRQFSNSRSEMNVSTLELGDSALYLCASSLAPGGSYNEQFFGPGTRLTVL.

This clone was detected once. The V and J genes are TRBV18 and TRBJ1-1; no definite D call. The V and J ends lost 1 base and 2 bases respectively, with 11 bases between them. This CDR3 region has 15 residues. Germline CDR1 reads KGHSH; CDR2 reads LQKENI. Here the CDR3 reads CASSPLKWANTEAFF. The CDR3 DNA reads TGTGCCAGCTCACCACTGAAATGGGCAAACACTGAAGCTTTCTTT.

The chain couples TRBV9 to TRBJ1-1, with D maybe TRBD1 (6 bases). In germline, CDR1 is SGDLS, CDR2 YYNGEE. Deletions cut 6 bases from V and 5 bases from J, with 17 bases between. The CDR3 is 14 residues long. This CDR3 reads CASNTGQSVTEAFF. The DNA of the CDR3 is TGTGCCAGCAATACAGGGCAAAGTGTGACTGAAGCTTTCTTT.

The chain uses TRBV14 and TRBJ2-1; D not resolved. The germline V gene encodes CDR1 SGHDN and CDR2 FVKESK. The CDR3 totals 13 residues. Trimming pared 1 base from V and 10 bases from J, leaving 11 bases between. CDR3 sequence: CASSQGLIGEQFF. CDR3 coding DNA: TGTGCCAGCAGCCAAGGATTGATCGGGGAGCAGTTCTTC.

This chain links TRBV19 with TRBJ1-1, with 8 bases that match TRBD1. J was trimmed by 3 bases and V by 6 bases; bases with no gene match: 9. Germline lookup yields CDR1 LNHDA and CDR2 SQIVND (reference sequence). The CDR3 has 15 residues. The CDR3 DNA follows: TGTGCCAGTAGACCCGCGACAGGGGCGGACACTGAAGCTTTCTTT. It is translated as CASRPATGADTEAFF.